The next 11 T cell receptor beta chains were all read from a single sample in a study of shared clonotypes between healthy human individuals. Sequencing was performed with immunoSEQ multiplex PCR; in TCRdb, only in-frame clones are kept and a portion is missing. The sample carries hundreds of thousands of clones, about three quarters recorded once. The sequencing input was memory CD4+ T cells sorted from blood. Subset indicated: CD45RA-negative fraction. Source of these receptors: a woman under 40 in good health.

This chain connects TRBV5-4 to TRBJ2-7; no clear D gene. The V and J ends lost 4 bases and 0 bases respectively, with 17 bases between them. CDR1 is SGHNT and CDR2 is YYREEE in the germline V gene (reference sequence). This CDR3 has 16 residues. CDR3 bases: TGTGCCAGCAGCGCCCAGTCTGGGCTTAGCTCCTACGAGCAGTACTTC. Translation: CASSAQSGLSSYEQYF. Based on the CDR3 plus reference TRBV5-4 and TRBJ2-7, the full variable domain is ETGVTQSPTHLIKTRGQQVTLRCSSQSGHNTVSWYQQALGQGPQFIFQYYREEENGRGNFPPRFSGLQFPNYSSELNVNALELDDSALYLCASSAQSGLSSYEQYFGPGTRLTVT.

The rearrangement uses TRBV10-3 and TRBJ1-2; D possibly corresponds to TRBD1 (5 bases). The germline V and J ends were trimmed by 4 bases and 5 bases, with 14 bases remaining between them. This CDR3 has 14 residues. Per germline, CDR1 ENHRY and CDR2 SYGVKD. The chain's CDR3 is CAISVEGPLYGYTF. The CDR3 DNA is TGTGCCATCAGTGTCGAGGGACCCTTGTATGGCTACACCTTC.

The chain couples TRBV6-5 to TRBJ1-2; D is unclear. The germline gives CDR1 MNHEY, CDR2 SVGAGI. The CDR3 runs to 14 residues. V was pared by 8 bases and J by 0 bases, with 13 bases between. The CDR3 DNA reads as TGTGCCAGCTCCGTGGACGAAACTAACTATGGCTACACCTTC. It encodes CASSVDETNYGYTF.

The V and J genes are TRBV27 and TRBJ1-1, with D tentatively TRBD1 (6 bases). Trimming cost V 3 bases and J 5 bases, with 10 bases left between them. This CDR3 is built from 13 residues. CDR1 MNHEY and CDR2 SMNVEV come from the germline V gene (reference sequence). The CDR3 DNA reads TGTGCCAGCAGTTTCCGTGACAGGACTGAAGCTTTCTTT. Translation: CASSFRDRTEAFF.

The chain is built from TRBV29-1 and TRBJ1-2; D unclear. V lost 0 bases and J 7 bases, leaving 12 bases between the germline ends. In germline, CDR1 is SQVTM, CDR2 ANQGSEA. CDR3 length: 13 amino acids. The CDR3 region has the DNA TGCAGCGTTGAAGATGGGGTGACGAGTGGCTACACCTTC. Its translation: CSVEDGVTSGYTF.

The sample holds one count of this clone. The genes are TRBV19 and TRBJ2-2; TRBD2 agrees at 10 bases. V lost 5 bases, J lost 4 bases, and 10 bases stayed unmatched. The CDR3 has 17 amino acids. Looked up from germline, CDR1 is LNHDA and CDR2 is SQIVND (reference sequence). The CDR3 nucleotides are TGTGCCAGTAGTGCATCCGGGACTAGCGTCTTCACCGGGGAGCTGTTTTTT. As protein: CASSASGTSVFTGELFF.

The V and J genes are TRBV5-1 and TRBJ2-3; 9 bases line up with TRBD1. J lost 3 bases, V lost 3 bases, and 8 bases had no gene match. Germline V CDR1 and CDR2: SGHRS, YFSETQ. The CDR3 spans 16 residues. CDR3 loop: CASSWGSGQGTDTQYF. Here the CDR3 DNA reads TGCGCCAGCAGCTGGGGGTCGGGACAGGGAACAGATACGCAGTATTTT.

V gene TRBV6-1 combines with J gene TRBJ2-6; 9 bases map to TRBD1. The germline gives CDR1 MNHNS, CDR2 SASEGT. The V and J ends lost 4 bases and 3 bases, in that order; junction bases with no gene match: 4. This CDR3 comprises 16 residues. CDR3 protein: CASSAGTGNGANVLTF. The CDR3 DNA sequence: TGTGCCAGCAGTGCCGGGACAGGGAATGGGGCCAACGTCCTGACTTTC.

The chain employs TRBV27 and TRBJ2-3; 11 nucleotides line up with TRBD2. J lost 1 base, V lost 6 bases, and 6 bases had no gene match. The CDR3 contains 16 residues. The germline V gene has CDR1 MNHEY and CDR2 SMNVEV (reference sequence). For the CDR3, the DNA is TGTGCCAGCAGAGTAGCGGGAGGGCCCGGCACAGATACGCAGTATTTT. It yields the protein CASRVAGGPGTDTQYF.

The V and J genes are TRBV4-2 and TRBJ1-2; no definite D call. Germline lookup yields CDR1 LGHNA and CDR2 YNFKEQ. The CDR3 sequence is 18 residues long. Trimming stripped 1 base from V and 7 bases from J, with 25 bases between. The CDR3 DNA is TGTGCCAGCAGCCAAGGCCTGGGGTTGGAAGGGCTTAGTAGTGGCTACACCTTC. Its translation: CASSQGLGLEGLSSGYTF.

This clone occurred a few times. The chain joins TRBV10-2 to TRBJ2-2; D might be TRBD1 (6 bases). This CDR3 spans 13 amino acids. The germline CDR1 and CDR2 sequences are WSHSY and SAAADI. Between the trimmed V and J ends, which lost 6 bases and 3 bases, there was a span of 8 bases. CDR3 protein: CASRDSHTGELFF. The CDR3 bases are TGCGCCAGCAGGGACAGTCACACCGGGGAGCTGTTTTTT.